The next 11 T cell receptor beta chains were all read from a single sample in a study of OX40 agonist ivuxolimab in advanced cancers. Profiled with immunoSEQ multiplex PCR; TCRdb holds only in-frame clones, not every one. Of about 66,000 clones listed, approximately 80% are singletons. Sample: CD4+ or CD8+ T cells sorted from blood, taken in a trial of the OX40 agonist ivuxolimab. These receptors originate from an adult with an advanced solid tumor such as melanoma, head and neck, liver or kidney cancer.

This rearrangement joins TRBV5-1 to TRBJ2-3, with 9 bases matching TRBD1. Losses at the gene ends were 4 bases for V and 4 bases for J; bases not matched to a gene: 4. Germline values: CDR1 SGHRS, CDR2 YFSETQ. CDR3 size: 14 residues. This chain's CDR3 is CASSPRTGADTQYF. The CDR3 bases are TGCGCCAGCAGCCCCCGGACAGGGGCAGATACGCAGTATTTT.

The rearrangement links TRBV5-6 to TRBJ1-5, with 9 bases lining up with TRBD1. Germline V gene lookup returns CDR1 SGHDT and CDR2 YYEEEE. The CDR3 totals 13 residues. After removal of 4 bases from V and 5 bases from J, the junction contained 1 base not matched to a gene. The CDR3 protein is CASSRDRDQPQHF. CDR3 coding DNA: TGTGCCAGCAGCCGGGACAGGGATCAGCCCCAGCATTTT.

DNA of the CDR3: TGTGCCTGGAGTGTACTAGCAGGCGCAGATACGCAGTATTTT. Protein sequence: CAWSVLAGADTQYF. This chain links TRBV30 with TRBJ2-3, with a tentative D call TRBD2 (6 bases). This CDR3 has 14 amino acids. Germline-derived CDR1 and CDR2 are GTSNPN and SVGIG (reference sequence). Trimming left V 0 bases short and J 4 bases short, with 11 bases between.

The chain combines TRBV6-1 with TRBJ2-2, with 10 bases lining up with TRBD1. The germline gives CDR1 MNHNS, CDR2 SASEGT. The V and J ends lost 4 bases and 5 bases, in that order; junction bases with no gene match: 1. The CDR3 length is 14 residues. CDR3 protein: CASSGTGGTGELFF. For the CDR3, the DNA is TGTGCCAGCAGTGGGACAGGGGGAACCGGGGAGCTGTTTTTT.

The V call is TRBV19, the J call TRBJ2-2; TRBD1 agrees at 8 bases. J was trimmed by 7 bases and V by 4 bases; bases with no gene match: 8. The CDR3 runs 15 residues. CDR1 is LNHDA and CDR2 is SQIVND in the germline V gene (reference sequence). The chain's CDR3 is CASSKGQGGIGELFF. The CDR3, as DNA: TGTGCCAGTAGTAAAGGACAGGGAGGAATCGGGGAGCTGTTTTTT.

The chain carries TRBV10-1 and TRBJ2-3, with 9 positions matching TRBD2. V trimming: 2 bases; J trimming: 3 bases; junction bases outside the gene matches: 3. The CDR3 runs to 15 residues. From germline, CDR1 is WNHNN and CDR2 SYGVQD (reference sequence). CDR3 in DNA: TGCGCCAGCAGTGAGCCTAGCGGGGTGACAGATACGCAGTATTTT. Residues: CASSEPSGVTDTQYF.

The chain employs TRBV5-1 and TRBJ2-3; D remains ambiguous. The CDR3 loop spans 14 amino acids. V lost 0 bases and J lost 2, with 7 bases in between. CDR1 and CDR2 from the germline V gene are SGHRS and YFSETQ. CDR3: CASSLATPTDTQYF. The DNA for the CDR3 is TGCGCCAGCAGCTTGGCTACACCCACAGATACGCAGTATTTT.

The V gene is TRBV10-3, the J gene TRBJ1-2; no clear D gene. In germline, CDR1 is ENHRY, CDR2 SYGVKD. CDR3 size: 15 residues. V was pared by 0 bases and J by 0 bases, with 8 bases between. CDR3 DNA sequence: TGTGCCATCAGTGAGTCTTGGGGATCTAACTATGGCTACACCTTC. This encodes CAISESWGSNYGYTF.

The chain is built from TRBV11-2 and TRBJ2-3; unclear D gene. Germline CDR1 SGHAT, CDR2 FQNNGV. The CDR3 has 15 amino acids. The V gene lost 5 bases and the J gene lost 0 bases, with 12 bases spanning the gap. The CDR3, as DNA: TGTGCCAGCAGCCCCCTTCTGCCAAGCACAGATACGCAGTATTTT. Encoded protein: CASSPLLPSTDTQYF.

On this clone itself: A read error may be the cause here, since a much bigger clone is one base away. The V and J genes are TRBV14 and TRBJ1-2, with D possibly TRBD1 on 6 matching bases. This CDR3 is 16 amino acids long. Germline CDR1 and CDR2: SGHDN and FVKESK. V lost 4 bases and J lost 2, with 17 bases in between. The CDR3 loop reads CASSPMDSARNYGYTF. DNA of the CDR3: TGTGCCAGCAGCCCTATGGACAGCGCTCGGAACTATGGCTACACCTTC. The whole variable domain, filled in from reference TRBV14 and TRBJ1-2, reads EAGVTQFPSHSVIEKGQTVTLRCDPISGHDNLYWYRRVMGKEIKFLLHFVKESKQDESGMPNNRFLAERTGGTYSTLKVQPAELEDSGVYFCASSPMDSARNYGYTFGSGTRLTVV.

The CDR3 protein is CASSPQGVNTEAFF. In DNA, the CDR3 is TGTGCCAGCAGCCCACAGGGAGTGAACACTGAAGCTTTCTTT. This chain connects TRBV7-2 to TRBJ1-1; D might be TRBD1 (6 bases). Germline CDR1 and CDR2: SGHTA and FQGNSA. There are 14 residues in the CDR3. V gave up 5 bases and J gave up 0 bases, with 10 bases separating them. The entire variable domain, with the rest obtained from reference TRBV7-2 and TRBJ1-1, is as follows: GAGVSQSPSNKVTEKGKDVELRCDPISGHTALYWYRQSLGQGLEFLIYFQGNSAPDKSGLPSDRFSAERTGGSVSTLTIQRTQQEDSAVYLCASSPQGVNTEAFFGQGTRLTVV.